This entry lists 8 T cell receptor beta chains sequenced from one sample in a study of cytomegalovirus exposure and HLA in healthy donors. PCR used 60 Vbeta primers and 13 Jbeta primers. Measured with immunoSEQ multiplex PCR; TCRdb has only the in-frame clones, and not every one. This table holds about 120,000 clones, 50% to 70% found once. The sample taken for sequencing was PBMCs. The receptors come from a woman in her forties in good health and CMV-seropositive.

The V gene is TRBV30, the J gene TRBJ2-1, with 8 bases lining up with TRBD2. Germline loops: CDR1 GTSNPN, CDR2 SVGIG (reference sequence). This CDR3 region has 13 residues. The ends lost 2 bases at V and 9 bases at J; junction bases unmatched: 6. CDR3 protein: CAWSKGLGVEQFF. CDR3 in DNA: TGTGCCTGGAGTAAGGGACTAGGTGTTGAGCAGTTCTTC. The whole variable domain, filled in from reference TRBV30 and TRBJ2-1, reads SQTIHQWPATLVQPVGSPLSLECTVEGTSNPNLYWYRQAAGRGLQLLFYSVGIGQISSEVPQNLSASRPQDRQFILSSKKLLLSDSGFYLCAWSKGLGVEQFFGPGTRLTVL.

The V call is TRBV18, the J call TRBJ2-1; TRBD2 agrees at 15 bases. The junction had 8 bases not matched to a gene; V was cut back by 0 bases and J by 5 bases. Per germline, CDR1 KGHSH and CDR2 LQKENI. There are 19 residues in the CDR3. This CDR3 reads CASSPPFGTSGGFNNEQFF. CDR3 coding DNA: TGTGCCAGCTCACCACCGTTTGGGACTAGCGGGGGGTTTAACAATGAGCAGTTCTTC. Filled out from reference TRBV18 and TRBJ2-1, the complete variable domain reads NAGVMQNPRHLVRRRGQEARLRCSPMKGHSHVYWYRQLPEEGLKFMVYLQKENIIDESGMPKERFSAEFPKEGPSILRIQQVVRGDSAAYFCASSPPFGTSGGFNNEQFFGPGTRLTVL.

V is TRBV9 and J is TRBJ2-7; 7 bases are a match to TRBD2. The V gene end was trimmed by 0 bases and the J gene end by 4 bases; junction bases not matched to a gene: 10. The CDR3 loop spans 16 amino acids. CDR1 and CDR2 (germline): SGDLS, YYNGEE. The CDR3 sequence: CASSVEAGTRIYEQYF. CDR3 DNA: TGTGCCAGCAGCGTAGAAGCGGGGACTCGAATTTACGAGCAGTACTTC. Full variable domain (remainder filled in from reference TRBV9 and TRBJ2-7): DSGVTQTPKHLITATGQRVTLRCSPRSGDLSVYWYQQSLDQGLQFLIQYYNGEERAKGNILERFSAQQFPDLHSELNLSSLELGDSALYFCASSVEAGTRIYEQYFGPGTRLTVT.

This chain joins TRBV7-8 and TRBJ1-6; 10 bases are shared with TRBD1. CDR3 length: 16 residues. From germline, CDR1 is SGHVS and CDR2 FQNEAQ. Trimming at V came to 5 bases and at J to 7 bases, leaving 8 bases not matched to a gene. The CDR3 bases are TGTGCCAGCAGCCTCCTAGGGACAGGGGAAAATTCACCCCTCCACTTT. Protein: CASSLLGTGENSPLHF.

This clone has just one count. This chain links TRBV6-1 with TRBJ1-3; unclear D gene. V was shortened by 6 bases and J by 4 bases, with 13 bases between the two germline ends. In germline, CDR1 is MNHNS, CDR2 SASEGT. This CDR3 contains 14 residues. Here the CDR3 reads CASRPPGIGNTIYF. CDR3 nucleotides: TGTGCCAGCAGACCCCCGGGTATAGGAAACACCATATATTTT.

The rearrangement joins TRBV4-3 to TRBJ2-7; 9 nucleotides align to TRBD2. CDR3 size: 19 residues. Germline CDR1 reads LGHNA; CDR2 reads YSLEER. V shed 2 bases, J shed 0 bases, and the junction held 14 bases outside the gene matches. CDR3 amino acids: CASSQIRVGLARSSYEQYF. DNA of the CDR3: TGCGCCAGCAGCCAAATCCGCGTAGGACTAGCGCGTAGCTCCTACGAGCAGTACTTC.

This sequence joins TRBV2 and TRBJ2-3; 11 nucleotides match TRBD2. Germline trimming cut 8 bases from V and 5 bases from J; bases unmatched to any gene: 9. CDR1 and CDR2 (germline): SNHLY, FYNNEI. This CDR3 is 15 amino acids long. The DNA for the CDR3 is TGTGCCAGCGAACATAGCGGGAGGGGTGGAGATACGCAGTATTTT. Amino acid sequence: CASEHSGRGGDTQYF. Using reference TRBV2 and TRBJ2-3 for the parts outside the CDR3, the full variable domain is EPEVTQTPSHQVTQMGQEVILRCVPISNHLYFYWYRQILGQKVEFLVSFYNNEISEKSEIFDDQFSVERPDGSNFTLKIRSTKLEDSAMYFCASEHSGRGGDTQYFGPGTRLTVL.

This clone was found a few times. CDR3 region: CASSGSGNTIYF. CDR3 in DNA: TGTGCCAGCAGCGGCTCTGGAAACACCATATATTTT. V usage is TRBV28 and J usage is TRBJ1-3, with unresolved D. The CDR3 runs 12 residues. Trimming cost V 6 bases and J 0 bases, with 3 bases left between them. Germline V gene data show CDR1 as MDHEN and CDR2 as SYDVKM.